The 13 T cell receptor beta chains below all came from one sample that was sequenced in a study of blood T cells in healthy people across ages. A second PCR, run for 7 to 11 cycles, used a sample-barcoded 5' primer plus a J-beta primer mix. TCRdb passed the 5' RACE reads through MiXCR, listing each CDR3 protein once. The repertoire has 650,000 to 900,000 distinct CDR3 sequences, around 62% of them found once; the top ten carry approximately 30%. The material sequenced was blood. These receptors were taken from a man aged 25-45 years in good health.

The chain has TRBV7-9 and TRBJ1-2; D is undetermined. Trimming stripped 1 base from V and 5 bases from J, with 14 bases between. The CDR3 is 15 amino acids. Germline CDR1 reads SEHNR; CDR2 reads FQNEAQ (reference sequence). Here the CDR3 DNA reads TGTGCCAGCAGCTTAGGTTTACCAGACGGGTATGGCTACACCTTC. It translates to CASSLGLPDGYGYTF.

The table lists this clonotype with a count of one. The rearrangement joins TRBV7-8 to TRBJ1-2; D unresolved. Trimming pared 3 bases from V and 7 bases from J, leaving 9 bases between. Germline loops: CDR1 SGHVS, CDR2 FQNEAQ. The CDR3 covers 12 residues. The CDR3 DNA reads TGTGCCAGCAGCTTTTCGGCTGGTGGCTACACCTTC. The encoded protein is CASSFSAGGYTF.

The V and J genes are TRBV5-6 and TRBJ2-4, with D tentatively TRBD2 (6 bases). From germline, CDR1 is SGHDT and CDR2 YYEEEE. The V end lost 0 bases, the J end lost 1 base, and 11 bases lay between the germline ends. The length of the CDR3 is 16 residues. The CDR3 coding sequence is TGTGCCAGCAGCTTGGCTGGAGGGATGGCCAAAAACATTCAGTACTTC. Protein sequence: CASSLAGGMAKNIQYF.

V usage is TRBV27 and J usage is TRBJ2-7; D possibly corresponds to TRBD2 (5 bases). With 3 bases removed from V and 3 bases from J, the gap between germline ends came to 12 bases. Per the germline V gene, CDR1 is MNHEY and CDR2 is SMNVEV (reference sequence). The CDR3 length is 14 residues. The CDR3 loop reads CASSFKRRDYEQYF. Here the CDR3 DNA reads TGTGCCAGCAGTTTCAAGCGACGGGACTACGAGCAGTACTTC.

The rearrangement joins TRBV27 to TRBJ2-4; a weak D match, TRBD2 (6 bases). V lost 3 bases and J lost 13, with 16 bases in between. The length of the CDR3 is 13 residues. The germline V gene encodes CDR1 MNHEY and CDR2 SMNVEV (reference sequence). This CDR3 reads CASSFGRGREQYF. For the CDR3, the DNA is TGTGCCAGCAGTTTTGGGCGGGGACGAGAGCAGTACTTC.

This clonotype was seen only a few times. The gene calls are TRBV10-3 and TRBJ1-2, with TRBD1 identical over 7 bases. The length of the CDR3 is 15 residues. Per germline, CDR1 ENHRY and CDR2 SYGVKD. The ends lost 4 bases at V and 8 bases at J; junction bases unmatched: 13. The CDR3 region has the DNA TGTGCCATCAGTGCAGACAGGGATGGATCCATGGGCTACACCTTC. Translation gives CAISADRDGSMGYTF.

This chain joins TRBV15 and TRBJ2-4; 10 bases align to TRBD1. Germline V lookup: CDR1 LNHNV, CDR2 YYDKDF (reference sequence). This CDR3 has 15 residues. J lost 8 bases, V lost 7 bases, and 11 bases had no gene match. CDR3 sequence: CATNTGTGVQDIQYF. For the CDR3, the DNA is TGTGCCACCAACACCGGGACAGGGGTTCAGGACATTCAGTACTTC.

Here the CDR3 reads CASEGLAVNTGELFF. The CDR3 nucleotides are TGTGCCAGCGAGGGGCTAGCGGTTAACACCGGGGAGCTGTTTTTT. The gene calls are TRBV9 and TRBJ2-2, with 7 bases matching TRBD2. From germline, CDR1 is SGDLS and CDR2 YYNGEE. This CDR3 has 15 amino acids. Germline trimming cut 7 bases from V and 2 bases from J; bases unmatched to any gene: 8.

The chain links TRBV7-2 to TRBJ2-5, with D unresolved. In germline, CDR1 is SGHTA, CDR2 FQGNSA. Trimming stripped 1 base from V and 4 bases from J, with 10 bases between. The CDR3 extends over 14 amino acids. This chain's CDR3 is CASSLEHGPETQYF. CDR3 nucleotide sequence: TGTGCCAGCAGCTTAGAGCACGGCCCAGAGACCCAGTACTTC.

The chain is built from TRBV7-2 and TRBJ2-5, with 8 bases that match TRBD2. The CDR3 contains 15 residues. V shed 5 bases, J shed 2 bases, and the junction held 7 bases outside the gene matches. Germline loops: CDR1 SGHTA, CDR2 FQGNSA. This chain's CDR3 is CASSHQRGWQETQYF. The CDR3 nucleotides are TGTGCCAGCAGCCACCAGCGGGGGTGGCAAGAGACCCAGTACTTC.

The V gene is TRBV7-2, the J gene TRBJ1-2, with D maybe TRBD1 (5 bases). CDR3 length: 12 residues. V was trimmed by 4 bases and J by 11 bases, leaving 14 bases between them. From germline, CDR1 is SGHTA and CDR2 FQGNSA. CDR3 coding DNA: TGTGCCAGCAGCTCCTGGGGGGACGGTTACACCTTC. Translation gives CASSSWGDGYTF.

The CDR3 loop reads CASSYAPGQGESGANVLTF. CDR3 in DNA: TGTGCCAGCAGTTACGCCCCGGGACAGGGAGAGTCTGGGGCCAACGTCCTGACTTTC. The chain links TRBV6-5 to TRBJ2-6; 9 bases fit TRBD1. Per the germline V gene, CDR1 is MNHEY and CDR2 is SVGAGI. CDR3 size: 19 residues. V dropped 2 bases and J dropped 1; count of bases not matched to a gene: 9.

V gene TRBV30 combines with J gene TRBJ2-5; tentative D call: TRBD2 (7 bases). The CDR3 is 14 residues long. Trimming took off 2 bases at V and 5 bases at J, with 15 bases between the two ends. Germline V gene sequence: CDR1 GTSNPN, CDR2 SVGIG (reference sequence). In DNA form, the CDR3 reads TGTGCCTGGAGTAGAGGGGGGGTAAGGGAGACCCAGTACTTC. Protein product: CAWSRGGVRETQYF.